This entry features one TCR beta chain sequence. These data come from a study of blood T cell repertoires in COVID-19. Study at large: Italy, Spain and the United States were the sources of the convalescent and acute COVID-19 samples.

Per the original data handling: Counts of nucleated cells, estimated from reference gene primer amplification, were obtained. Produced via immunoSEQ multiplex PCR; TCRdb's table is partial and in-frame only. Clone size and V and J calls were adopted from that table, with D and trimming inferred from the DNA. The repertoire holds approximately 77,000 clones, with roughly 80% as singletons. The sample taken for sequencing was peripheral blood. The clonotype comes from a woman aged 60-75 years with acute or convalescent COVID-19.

CDR3 bases: TGTGCCAGCAGTCCCTGGACAGGGAAAAACATTCAGTACTTC. Translated: CASSPWTGKNIQYF. The J gene is TRBJ2-4, the V gene TRBV6-5, with 8 bases that match TRBD1. After removal of 5 bases from V and 4 bases from J, the junction contained 4 bases not matched to a gene. Germline V CDR1 and CDR2: MNHEY, SVGAGI. CDR3 size: 14 residues.